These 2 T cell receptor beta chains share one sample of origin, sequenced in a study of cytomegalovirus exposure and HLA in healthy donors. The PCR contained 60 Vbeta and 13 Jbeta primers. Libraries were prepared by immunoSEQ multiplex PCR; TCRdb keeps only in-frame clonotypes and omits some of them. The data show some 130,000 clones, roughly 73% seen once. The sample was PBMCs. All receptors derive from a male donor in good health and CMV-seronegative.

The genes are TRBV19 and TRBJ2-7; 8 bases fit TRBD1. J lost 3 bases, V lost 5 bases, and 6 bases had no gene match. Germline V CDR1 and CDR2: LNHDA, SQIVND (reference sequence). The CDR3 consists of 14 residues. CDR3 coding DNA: TGTGCCAGTAGTCCGACAGGGGCCATCTACGAGCAGTACTTC. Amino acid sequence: CASSPTGAIYEQYF. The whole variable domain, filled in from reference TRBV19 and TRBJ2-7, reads DGGITQSPKYLFRKEGQNVTLSCEQNLNHDAMYWYRQDPGQGLRLIYYSQIVNDFQKGDIAEGYSVSREKKESFPLTVTSAQKNPTAFYLCASSPTGAIYEQYFGPGTRLTVT.

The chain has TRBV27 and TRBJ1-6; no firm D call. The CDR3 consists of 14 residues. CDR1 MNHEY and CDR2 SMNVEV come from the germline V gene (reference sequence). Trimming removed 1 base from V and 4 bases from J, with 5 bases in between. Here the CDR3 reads CASSLYPYNSPLHF. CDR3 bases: TGTGCCAGCAGTTTATATCCATATAATTCACCCCTCCACTTT.